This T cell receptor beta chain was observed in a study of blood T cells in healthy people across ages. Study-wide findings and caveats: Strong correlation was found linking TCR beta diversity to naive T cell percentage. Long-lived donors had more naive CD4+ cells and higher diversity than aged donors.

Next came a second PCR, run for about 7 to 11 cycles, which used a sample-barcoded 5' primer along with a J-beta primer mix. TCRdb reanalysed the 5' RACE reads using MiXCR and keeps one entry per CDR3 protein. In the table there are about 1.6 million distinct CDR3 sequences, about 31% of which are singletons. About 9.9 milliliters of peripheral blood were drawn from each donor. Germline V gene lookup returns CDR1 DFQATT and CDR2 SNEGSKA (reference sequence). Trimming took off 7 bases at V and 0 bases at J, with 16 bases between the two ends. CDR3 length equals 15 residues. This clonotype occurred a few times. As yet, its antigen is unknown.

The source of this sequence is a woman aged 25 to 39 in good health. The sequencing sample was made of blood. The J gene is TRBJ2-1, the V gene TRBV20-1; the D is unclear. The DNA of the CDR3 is TGCAGTGTAAGGCCGGGCTGGAGCTCCTACAATGAGCAGTTCTTC. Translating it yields CSVRPGWSSYNEQFF.